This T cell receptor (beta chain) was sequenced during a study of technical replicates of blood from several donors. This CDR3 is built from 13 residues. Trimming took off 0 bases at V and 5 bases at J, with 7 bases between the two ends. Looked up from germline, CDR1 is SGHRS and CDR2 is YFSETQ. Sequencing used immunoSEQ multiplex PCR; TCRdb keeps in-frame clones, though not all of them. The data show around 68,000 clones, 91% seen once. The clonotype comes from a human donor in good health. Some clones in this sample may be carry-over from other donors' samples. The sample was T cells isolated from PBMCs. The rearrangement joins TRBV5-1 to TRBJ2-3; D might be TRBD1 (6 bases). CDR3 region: CASSLEGEDTQYF. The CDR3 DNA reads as TGCGCCAGCAGCTTGGAGGGGGAAGATACGCAGTATTTT.